These 18 T cell receptor beta chains were all obtained from the same sample, sequenced in a study of blood T cell repertoires in COVID-19. Libraries were prepared by immunoSEQ multiplex PCR; TCRdb keeps only in-frame clonotypes and omits some of them. The sample has approximately 260,000 clones; 89% are singletons. Sequenced input: peripheral blood. These receptors were collected from a woman aged 40 to 50 who had recovered from COVID-19.

This clone was counted once. The chain joins TRBV5-1 to TRBJ1-6, with TRBD1 as a possible D gene (6 bases). Germline CDR1 is SGHRS and CDR2 is YFSETQ. Trimming cost V 4 bases and J 10 bases, with 18 bases left between them. The CDR3 is 15 amino acids. The CDR3 reads CASSRSTGTESPLHF. The CDR3 DNA follows: TGCGCCAGCAGCCGCTCCACAGGGACCGAATCACCCCTCCACTTT.

The genes are TRBV12-3 or TRBV12-4 and TRBJ2-4; D is perhaps TRBD2 (7 bases). The CDR3 has 12 amino acids. V was cut by 6 bases and J by 14 bases, with 17 bases left in between. CDR3 loop: CASRYRRGREYF. CDR3 bases: TGTGCCAGCAGGTATCGGCGGGGGCGCGAGTACTTC.

The chain couples TRBV5-4 to TRBJ2-7; the match to TRBD2 covers 10 bases. Per germline, CDR1 SGHNT and CDR2 YYREEE (reference sequence). V lost 4 bases and J lost 4; bases outside the gene matches: 5. This CDR3 contains 14 residues. The CDR3 DNA reads TGTGCCAGCAGCGTTAGCGGGAGGCATTACGAGCAGTACGTC. Translation gives CASSVSGRHYEQYV.

This sequence joins TRBV7-6 and TRBJ2-7; D is unclear. Trimming took off 1 base at V and 1 base at J, with 5 bases between the two ends. The CDR3 runs 13 residues. The germline CDR1 and CDR2 sequences are SGHVS and FNYEAQ. The CDR3 loop is CASSLGRSYEQYF. As DNA, the CDR3 is TGTGCCAGCAGCTTAGGTCGTTCCTACGAGCAGTACTTC.

The gene calls are TRBV3-1 (or the pseudogene TRBV3-2) and TRBJ1-2, with 8 bases identical to TRBD1. Germline lookup yields CDR1 LGHDT and CDR2 YNNKEL (reference sequence). The CDR3 covers 15 residues. J gave up 4 bases and V 3 bases, and 7 bases lay outside the gene matches. The DNA of the CDR3 is TGTGCCAGCAGCCACCAGGACAGGGATGGCTATGGCTACACCTTC. Protein product: CASSHQDRDGYGYTF.

V usage is TRBV5-1 and J usage is TRBJ2-5, with D possibly being TRBD1 (6 bases). Trimming stripped 1 base from V and 1 base from J, with 11 bases between. The CDR3 has 15 residues. CDR1 and CDR2 from the germline V gene are SGHRS and YFSETQ. The CDR3 is CASSLTGSGQETQYF. CDR3 DNA: TGCGCCAGCAGCTTGACAGGGTCTGGCCAAGAGACCCAGTACTTC. Full variable domain (missing parts from reference TRBV5-1 and TRBJ2-5): KAGVTQTPRYLIKTRGQQVTLSCSPISGHRSVSWYQQTPGQGLQFLFEYFSETQRNKGNFPGRFSGRQFSNSRSEMNVSTLELGDSALYLCASSLTGSGQETQYFGPGTRLLVL.

V usage is TRBV25-1 and J usage is TRBJ1-1, with D possibly being TRBD1 (5 bases). The CDR3 has 15 amino acids. V lost 3 bases, J lost 4 bases, and 15 bases lay in between. In germline, CDR1 is MGHDK, CDR2 SYGVNS. For the CDR3, the DNA is TGTGCCAGCAGTGATGCAGGGAGGGATCCCACTGAAGCTTTCTTT. It translates to CASSDAGRDPTEAFF.

This chain connects TRBV25-1 to TRBJ2-5, with D possibly being TRBD1 (5 bases). Trimming left V 7 bases short and J 5 bases short, with 23 bases between. Per germline, CDR1 MGHDK and CDR2 SYGVNS. This CDR3 has 16 residues. CDR3 region: CASTPTTVLTGETQYF. The CDR3 nucleotides are TGTGCCAGCACCCCCACGACAGTCCTAACTGGGGAGACCCAGTACTTC.

This clone was seen once. The V call is TRBV10-1, the J call TRBJ2-3, with D possibly being TRBD2 (5 bases). The V end lost 0 bases, the J end lost 4 bases, and 11 bases lay between the germline ends. Germline V lookup: CDR1 WNHNN, CDR2 SYGVQD (reference sequence). There are 15 residues in the CDR3. The CDR3 loop reads CASSESRAAADTQYF. The CDR3 DNA sequence: TGCGCCAGCAGTGAGTCGCGGGCCGCCGCAGATACGCAGTATTTT.

V and J are TRBV6-2 or TRBV6-3 and TRBJ1-4; 11 positions agree with TRBD1. This CDR3 spans 15 amino acids. The V and J ends lost 5 bases and 7 bases, in that order; junction bases with no gene match: 6. From germline, CDR1 is MNHEY and CDR2 SVGEGT. In nucleotides, the CDR3 is TGTGCCAGCAGTGTATCCGGGACAGGGGGTGAAAAACTGTTTTTT. It is translated as CASSVSGTGGEKLFF.

The rearrangement uses TRBV18 and TRBJ1-1, with a weak D call TRBD1 (6 bases). The CDR3 is 14 amino acids. Germline CDR1 reads KGHSH; CDR2 reads LQKENI. The V end lost 5 bases, the J end lost 3 bases, and 13 bases lay between the germline ends. This chain's CDR3 is CASSGFQGHTEAFF. DNA for the CDR3: TGTGCCAGCTCAGGGTTTCAGGGGCACACTGAAGCTTTCTTT.

The rearrangement uses TRBV6-5 and TRBJ1-6, with 7 bases identical to TRBD1. V trimming: 0 bases; J trimming: 9 bases; junction bases outside the gene matches: 5. Germline assignment: CDR1 MNHEY and CDR2 SVGAGI. This CDR3 region has 15 residues. This CDR3 reads CASSYSTGYGSPLHF. In nucleotides, the CDR3 is TGTGCCAGCAGTTACTCGACAGGGTACGGTTCACCCCTCCACTTT.

J is TRBJ2-7 and V is TRBV27; D may be TRBD1 (5 bases). CDR3 length: 15 residues. V was shortened by 8 bases and J by 5 bases, with 22 bases between the two germline ends. Germline V gives CDR1 MNHEY, CDR2 SMNVEV (reference sequence). The DNA for the CDR3 is TGTGCCAGCTGGACAAGGGGAATTGGCTCGGACGAGCAGTACTTC. Its translation: CASWTRGIGSDEQYF.

The rearrangement joins TRBV4-2 to TRBJ2-3; weak D call: TRBD2 (5 bases). V lost 4 bases and J 3 bases, leaving 14 bases between the germline ends. This CDR3 has 15 residues. Germline V gives CDR1 LGHNA, CDR2 YNFKEQ. The CDR3 reads CASSRSGEQTDTQYF. In DNA, the CDR3 is TGTGCCAGCAGCCGCTCCGGGGAGCAGACAGATACGCAGTATTTT.

V gene TRBV21-1 combines with J gene TRBJ2-2; the table gives TRBD1 as D, unverified against the DNA. TRBV21-1 is termed a pseudogene. The CDR3 has 17 residues. The CDR3 bases are TGTGCCAGCACTGATTGGGCAGCTTCGGCGAACACCGGGGAGCTGTTTTTT. Translating gives CASTDWAASANTGELFF.

The chain has TRBV10-1 and TRBJ2-3; D is unresolved. Germline CDR1 and CDR2: WNHNN and SYGVQD (reference sequence). V lost 0 bases and J 6 bases, leaving 10 bases between the germline ends. The CDR3 spans 14 residues. CDR3 region: CASSESRPRDTQYF. DNA for the CDR3: TGCGCCAGCAGTGAGTCCCGGCCGAGGGATACGCAGTATTTT.

V gene TRBV23-1 combines with J gene TRBJ1-5; no firm D call. TRBV23-1 belongs to the ORF category, with a function that is uncertain. V was shortened by 0 bases and J by 2 bases, with 14 bases between the two germline ends. CDR3 length: 17 residues. The CDR3: CASSQSAGLKCNQPQHF. DNA for the CDR3: TGCGCCAGCAGTCAATCGGCAGGATTGAAATGCAATCAGCCCCAGCATTTT.

The chain couples TRBV5-5 to TRBJ2-7, with a weak D call TRBD1 (6 bases). Trimming stripped 4 bases from V and 9 bases from J, with 35 bases between. The germline V gene has CDR1 SGHKS and CDR2 YYEKEE (reference sequence). This CDR3 is 19 amino acids long. DNA of the CDR3: TGTGCCAGCAGCGGGGTTCGGGACACGTCCTTTTATATTCCGTGGGCGCAGTACTTC. Translation gives CASSGVRDTSFYIPWAQYF.